This TCR beta chain was observed in a study of blood T cell repertoires in COVID-19. About the research overall: Italy, Spain and the United States were the sources of the convalescent and acute COVID-19 samples. PBMCs, B-cell-depleted T cells, or T cells were the source of the cDNA or gDNA that made up the material.

In the source study's methods: The authors estimated nucleated cell counts from reference gene primer amplification. Clones were read by immunoSEQ multiplex PCR, and TCRdb kept only the in-frame ones, dropping some. The V and J calls and the clone size are those of that table, but D and trimming were determined from the DNA. The sample yields about 60,000 clones, approximately 79% seen once. Germline CDR1 reads SGHNT; CDR2 reads YYREEE (reference sequence). V was cut by 2 bases and J by 0 bases, with 12 bases left in between. The CDR3 runs 16 residues. This clone is a singleton in its sample. The sequence derives from a human donor in a cohort sampled during active COVID-19. Sequencing was done on a sample of peripheral blood. The genes are TRBV5-4 and TRBJ2-1; TRBD2 is a possible D gene (6 bases). This chain's CDR3 is CASSFGAGSSYNEQFF. The CDR3 nucleotides read TGTGCCAGCAGCTTTGGCGCGGGGAGCTCCTACAATGAGCAGTTCTTC.